The clone carrying this T cell receptor (beta chain) appeared once. The data were taken from a study of blood T cell repertoires in COVID-19. Per the authors' pipeline: By means of reference gene primer amplification, nucleated cell counts were estimated. Clones were sequenced by immunoSEQ multiplex PCR, and TCRdb holds only the in-frame ones, with some missing. That table is the source of V, J and clone size, and D and trimming were worked out from the DNA. The sample contains nearly 350,000 clones, almost 90% of which appear only once. The Seattle patients joined while their infection was active and were tracked longitudinally afterward. The receptor's source is a woman aged 70 to 79 with COVID-19, enrolled during active disease. The sample taken for sequencing was peripheral blood.

The CDR3 DNA is TGTGCCAGCACTTGCGGCGTCCTGACTTTC. This encodes CASTCGVLTF. The chain links TRBV21-1 to TRBJ2-6; the DNA was not used to check the table's D call, TRBD2. TRBV21-1 is a pseudogene segment. There are 10 residues in the CDR3.